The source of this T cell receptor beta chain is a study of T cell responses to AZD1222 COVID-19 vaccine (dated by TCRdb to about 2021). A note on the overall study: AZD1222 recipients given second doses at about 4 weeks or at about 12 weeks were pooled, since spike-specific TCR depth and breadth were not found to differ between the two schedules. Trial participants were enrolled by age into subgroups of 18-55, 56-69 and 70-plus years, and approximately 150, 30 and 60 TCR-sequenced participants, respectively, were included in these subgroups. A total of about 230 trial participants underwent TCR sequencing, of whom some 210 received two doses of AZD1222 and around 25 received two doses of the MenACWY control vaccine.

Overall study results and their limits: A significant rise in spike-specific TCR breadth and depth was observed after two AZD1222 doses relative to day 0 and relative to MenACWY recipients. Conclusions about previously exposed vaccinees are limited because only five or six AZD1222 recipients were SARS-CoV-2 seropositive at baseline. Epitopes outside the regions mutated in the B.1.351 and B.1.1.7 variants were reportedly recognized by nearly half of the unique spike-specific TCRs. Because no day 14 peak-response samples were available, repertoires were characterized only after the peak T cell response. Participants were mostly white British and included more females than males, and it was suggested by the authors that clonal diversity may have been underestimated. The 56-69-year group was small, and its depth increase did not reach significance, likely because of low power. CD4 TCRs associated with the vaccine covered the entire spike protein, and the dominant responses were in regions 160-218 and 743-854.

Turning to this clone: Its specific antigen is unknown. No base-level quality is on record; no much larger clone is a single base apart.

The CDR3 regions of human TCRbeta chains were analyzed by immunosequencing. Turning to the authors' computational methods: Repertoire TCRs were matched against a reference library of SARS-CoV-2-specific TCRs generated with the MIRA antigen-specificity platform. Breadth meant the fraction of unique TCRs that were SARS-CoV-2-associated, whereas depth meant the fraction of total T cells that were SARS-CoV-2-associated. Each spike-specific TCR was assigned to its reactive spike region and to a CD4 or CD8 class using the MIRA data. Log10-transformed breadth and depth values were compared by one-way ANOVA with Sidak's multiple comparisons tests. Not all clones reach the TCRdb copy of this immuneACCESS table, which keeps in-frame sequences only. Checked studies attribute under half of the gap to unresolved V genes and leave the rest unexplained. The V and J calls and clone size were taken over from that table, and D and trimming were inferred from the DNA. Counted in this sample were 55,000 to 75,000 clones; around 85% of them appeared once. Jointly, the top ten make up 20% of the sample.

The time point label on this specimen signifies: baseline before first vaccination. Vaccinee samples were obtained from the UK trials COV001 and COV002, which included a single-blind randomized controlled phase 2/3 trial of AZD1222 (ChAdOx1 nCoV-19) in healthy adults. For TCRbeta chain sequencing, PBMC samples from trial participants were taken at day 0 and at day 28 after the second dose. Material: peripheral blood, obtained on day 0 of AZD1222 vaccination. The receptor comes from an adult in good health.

CDR3 protein: CASSAALANTDTQYF. The nucleotide sequence is given as TGTGCCAGCAGCGCCGCCCTAGCGAACACAGATACGCAGTATTTT. The rearrangement joined TRBV7-9 to TRBJ2-3, and possibly TRBD2, on 6 matching bases. CDR1 SEHNR and CDR2 FQNEAQ were looked up in the germline V gene (reference sequence). A distance of 14 bases separates the germline ends of V and J, which lose 5 bases and 2 bases respectively. Including the terminal cysteine and phenylalanine, the CDR3 comprises 15 residues. Kept here is only the CDR3 DNA, which spans 45 bases and is read in frame from base 1.